This T cell receptor beta chain was sequenced for a study of cytomegalovirus exposure and HLA in healthy donors (dated by TCRdb to between 2016 and 2019). About the investigation overall: According to an earlier analysis of around 600 of the donors, about 170 million T cells yielded over 100 million unique TCR beta sequences and approximately 280 Gb of sequence data. An early release that covered around 590 HLA-typed donors contained approximately 300 gigabases of sequencing data and 75 million to 100 million unique TCR sequences. The genetic ancestry cluster associated with self-reported Caucasian donors included 81% of the roughly 410 genotyped donors. The study was designed to test whether signatures of past pathogen exposure could be identified by cataloging public T cell receptors. The study profiled the T cell repertoires of hundreds of subjects by immunosequencing and related them to cytomegalovirus serostatus. In addition to the first cohort of roughly 700 subjects, a separate validation cohort of 120 different subjects was used. To predict cytomegalovirus infection status, the study brought together high-throughput TCR immunosequencing, statistical association of individual TCRs with disease status, and machine learning. In a later analysis, previously published TCR beta repertoires from several hundred donors were re-analyzed and high-resolution HLA genotyping was added so that TCR occurrence patterns could be studied. The later analysis used no new phenotypic data to find candidate immune exposures, relying instead on TCR beta sequences and their occurrence across donors. To decide whether each TCR beta V gene segment behaved as functional or pseudogenic, an earlier analysis of approximately 600 of the donors relied on high-throughput TCR beta sequencing. Donor age, sex, ethnicity and CMV serostatus were collected together with the repertoire data. In a later genetic analysis, genome-wide SNP genotypes for about 55% of the 666 donors were used, and that subset was treated as a discovery cohort. All discovery cohort repertoires had been generated using a single sequencing platform. Class I and class II HLA loci were covered by the typing at four-digit resolution. Typing coverage differed by locus: A, B, C, DRB1 and DQB1 were typed in about 629-640 donors, DQA1 in 522, DPA1 in around 610, and DPB1 in approximately 450. Roughly five DR-DQ haplotypes were handled as single units for association and clustering, since linkage in the cohort was strong. Among a few hundred genotyped donors of the cohort, an average of around 240,000 unique TCR beta nucleotide sequences were sequenced per donor, 15% to 20% of them non-productive. The paper as a whole reports these results and caveats: CMV serostatus was the only immune exposure information available for the cohort. When HLA alleles, especially DR and DQ, strongly co-occurred, attributing TCR associations to individual alleles was difficult. A later genetic analysis associated a missense DCLRE1C variant with V-gene and J-gene trimming of TCR beta chains, and an independent cohort replicated the association. Broadly in line with IMGT annotations, most TCR beta V segments showed up in productive rearrangements about 90% or about 30% of the time in an earlier analysis of 587 of the donors. In a later analysis, HLA-associated TCR beta chains showed more clonal expansion and lower generation probabilities than non-associated chains that were equally common. It was suggested by the authors that the approach could potentially be generalized to other disease states and immunological phenotypes. While some public TCRs were present in many individuals, most TCR sequences turned up only very rarely across donors. HLA typing was unavailable for some donors at each locus, so association tests used only the typed subset. In both the original and validation cohorts, the classifier was reported to diagnose cytomegalovirus status with high specificity and sensitivity. According to a later analysis, TCR association rates differed among HLA loci, with DRB1 alleles showing the most associated TCRs and HLA-C alleles showing the fewest. This cohort had only TCR beta chains sequenced, and the lack of alpha or paired-chain data limited which features could be detected. Compared with the roughly 670-donor mean, donors in an Asian-associated ancestry cluster had fewer N-insertions in productive TCRs, according to a later genetic analysis. A further reported finding was that TCR beta sequences accurately predicted the HLA-A and HLA-B alleles for most subjects in the first cohort. In a later analysis, about 17,000 TCR beta sequences were associated with specific HLA alleles at a false discovery rate of 0.05. Linkage disequilibrium might explain the correlated functional status among segregating V segments, but an unknown experimental factor could not be excluded. The sequencing pipeline was judged likely to have produced a cluster of highly shared sequence variants as a technical artifact. According to a later analysis, parvovirus B19, influenza, CMV and Epstein-Barr virus appeared linked to several top co-occurrence clusters. The earlier analysis of some 560 of the donors excluded 15 to 20 rarely observed V segments, including chromosome 9 orphons, because counts were too low. Some IMGT-functional V segments, including TRBV6-2 and TRBV6-3, could not be distinguished by the 87-base-pair reads and were therefore excluded. The study gave a list of 150 to 200 TCR beta chains associated with cytomegalovirus. A few of the identified cytomegalovirus-associated TCR beta chains were confirmed in vitro to be specific for cytomegalovirus antigens. Sequencing depth was assumed to be roughly uniform across donors in the presence/absence analyses, though that assumption may not hold. In a later analysis, most CMV-associated TCR beta chains were found to appear HLA-restricted, with HLA associations seemingly driven largely by CMV exposure.

The CDR3 holds 14 amino acids from the cysteine to the phenylalanine. CDR3 DNA is the only sequence kept; it has 42 bases, read in frame from the first base. In the germline V gene (reference sequence), CDR1 corresponds to MNHEY and CDR2 to SMNVEV. Relative to germline, V is 1 base shorter and J is 4 bases shorter, with 9 bases between their ends. The cohort comprised more than 550 healthy bone marrow donors. At the time of sampling, all cohort members were nominally healthy, though unrecorded immune exposures were likely present. The donor was CMV seronegative and was included in the group of around 320 seronegative cohort members. A peripheral blood sample was provided by each donor, and peripheral blood mononuclear cells were used for TCR beta sequencing. Genomic DNA was extracted from the blood cell samples with the Qiagen DNeasy Blood Extraction Kit. This clone showed up just once. Its recognized antigen is unknown. No much larger clonotype is one base removed from it; base qualities were not supplied.

Libraries were constructed by the immunoSEQ multiplex PCR assay. The multiplex PCR relied on a mix of 60 forward primers for TCR Vbeta segments and 13 reverse primers for TCR Jbeta segments. The CDR3 region of rearranged TCR beta genes was amplified from genomic DNA with a multiplex PCR assay. The Illumina HiSeq System was used to sequence the amplified TCR beta libraries as 87-base-pair reads. On the authors' methods: In a later analysis, some 80 million unique TCR beta chains were counted across the 650 to 750 repertoires, and roughly 11 million of these chains were shared by at least two donors. Raw reads were error-corrected and collapsed into unique sequences by a nearest-neighbor algorithm in which closely related sequences were merged to remove PCR and sequencing errors. To assign V, D and J gene segments, CDR3 sequences were aligned to IMGT reference sequences. For a sequence to be retained, a match of at least six nucleotides was required to both a V gene segment and a J gene segment. A rearrangement was called productive if the CDR3 had no stop codons and remained in frame with V and J, and every other rearrangement was called non-productive. Following IMGT convention, CDR3 was defined as the stretch from the second conserved V-encoded cysteine up to the conserved J-encoded phenylalanine. The earlier analysis of approximately 500 of the donors excluded sequences that lacked an unambiguous match to a single V gene segment. In an earlier analysis of some 590 of the donors, a V segment was called functional when productive rearrangements were above 56.7%, and segregating when the standard deviation between donors exceeded 5%. A statistical classification framework was built for diagnosing cytomegalovirus status from the catalog of TCR beta chain sequences. A later analysis assigned V and J genes by comparing TCR nucleotide sequences with IMGT/GENE-DB human TR gene sequences. In a later analysis, CDR3 sequences and most-parsimonious VDJ recombination scenarios were assigned using the TCRdist pipeline. A later analysis defined each TCR beta chain by its CDR3 amino acid sequence plus V-gene family, and excluded reads lacking a unique V-gene family. A later analysis removed 592 highly shared, low-generation-probability nucleotide sequences to deal with suspected cross-contamination and a sequencing artifact. In a later analysis, a clonal expansion index for each public chain was calculated from normalized within-repertoire ranks of inferred template counts. Generation probabilities in a later analysis came from a VDJ recombination model fitted to out-of-frame rearrangements, and those results were checked against IGoR. Hypergeometric tests were used in a later analysis to score TCR-TCR, TCR-HLA and TCR-CMV co-occurrence, with a repertoire-size bias correction applied to the TCR pairs. In a later analysis, false discovery rates were estimated by permuting HLA or CMV assignments 20 times. In a later analysis, co-occurring TCRs were grouped using DBSCAN, with TCRdist sequence similarity added in when clustering inside HLA-allele-positive subsets. Co-occurrence clustering excluded repertoires with fewer than 30,000 or more than 120,000 public chains, plus five with anomalous nucleotide sharing. Here the immuneACCESS table is served through TCRdb, limited to in-frame sequences with V and J called. Missing clones are a known gap in these copies; in checked studies unresolved V genes cover under half, and the rest lacks a known reason. That table supplies the V and J calls and clone size; D and trimming were determined from the DNA. A total of about 90,000 clones appear in this sample, about 66% of them only once. Approximately 2.1% of the sample rests with the top ten.

The sample comprised PBMCs. The receptor was isolated from a man aged 25 to 40 in good health and CMV-seronegative. The chain is assembled from TRBV27 and TRBJ2-3, with TRBD1 perhaps the D gene, on 6 matching bases. The DNA reads TGTGCCAGCAGTTTATTCAGGGGCTCAGATACGCAGTATTTT. Its coded protein is CASSLFRGSDTQYF.